This entry describes one T cell receptor (beta chain). This entry belongs to a study of shared clonotypes between healthy human individuals. Sequenced by immunoSEQ multiplex PCR; TCRdb stores in-frame clones only, minus some. This table has about 2 million clones, about 95% appearing once. Positively selected for CCR7, the CD45RO-negative cells used as naive CD8 cells excluded terminally differentiated effector memory CD45RA+ cells. The origin of this receptor is a man between 18 and 35 years old in good health. Sample: naive CD8+ T cells sorted from blood.

The CDR3 loop reads CASSPQGYTDTQYF. The CDR3 nucleotides are TGTGCCAGCAGCCCCCAGGGGTACACAGATACGCAGTATTTT. The J gene is TRBJ2-3, the V gene TRBV5-6; weak D call: TRBD1 (6 bases). The germline CDR1 and CDR2 sequences are SGHDT and YYEEEE. CDR3 length: 14 amino acids. Trimming removed 4 bases at V and 2 bases at J, with 11 bases between.